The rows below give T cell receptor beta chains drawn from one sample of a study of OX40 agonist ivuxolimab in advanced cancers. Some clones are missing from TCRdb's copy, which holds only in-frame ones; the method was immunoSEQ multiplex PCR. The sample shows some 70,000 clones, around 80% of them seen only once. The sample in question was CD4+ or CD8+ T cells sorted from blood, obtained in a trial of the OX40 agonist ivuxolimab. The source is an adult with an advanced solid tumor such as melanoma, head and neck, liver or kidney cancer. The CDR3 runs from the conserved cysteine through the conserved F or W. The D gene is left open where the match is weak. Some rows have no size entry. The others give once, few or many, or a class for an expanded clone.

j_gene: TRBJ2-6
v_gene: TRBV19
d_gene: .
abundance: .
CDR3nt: TGTGCCAGTAGTAGGGACGGTTATTCCTCTGGGGCCAACGTCCTGACTTTC
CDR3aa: CASSRDGYSSGANVLTF

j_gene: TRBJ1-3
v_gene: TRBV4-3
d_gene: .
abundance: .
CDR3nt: TGCGCCAGCAGCCAAGATCGAGGATACTCTGGAAACACCATATATTTT
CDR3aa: CASSQDRGYSGNTIYF

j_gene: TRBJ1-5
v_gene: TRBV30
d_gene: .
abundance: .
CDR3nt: TGTGCCTGGAGTCCGCAGGCTGTAAGCAATCAGCCCCAGCATTTT
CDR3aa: CAWSPQAVSNQPQHF

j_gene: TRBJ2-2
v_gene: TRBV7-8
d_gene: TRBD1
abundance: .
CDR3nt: TGTGCCAGCAGCCCCCGCCGCGGACAGGGGGTATTCGACACCGGGGAGCTGTTTTTT
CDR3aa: CASSPRRGQGVFDTGELFF

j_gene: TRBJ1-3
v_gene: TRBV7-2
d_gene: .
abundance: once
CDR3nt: TGTGCCAGCAGCTTTACGTCTTATGGAAACACCATATATTTT
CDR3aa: CASSFTSYGNTIYF

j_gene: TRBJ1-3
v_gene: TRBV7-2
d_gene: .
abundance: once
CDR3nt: TGTGCCAGCACCTCGCAGGGCGGTGGAAACACCATATATTTT
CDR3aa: CASTSQGGGNTIYF

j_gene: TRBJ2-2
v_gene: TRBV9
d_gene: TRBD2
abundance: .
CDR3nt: TGTGCCACCAGCGGGAGTCCCACCGGGGAGCTGTTTTTT
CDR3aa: CATSGSPTGELFF

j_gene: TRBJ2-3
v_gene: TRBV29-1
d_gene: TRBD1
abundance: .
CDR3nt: TGCAGCGGAGGACAGGGTGGTGCAGATACGCAGTATTTT
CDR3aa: CSGGQGGADTQYF

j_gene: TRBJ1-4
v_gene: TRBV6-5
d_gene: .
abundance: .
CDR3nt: TGTGCCAGCAGTTACTCAGGGGTAACTAATGAAAAACTGTTTTTT
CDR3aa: CASSYSGVTNEKLFF

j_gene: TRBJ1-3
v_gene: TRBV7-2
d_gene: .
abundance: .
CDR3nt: TGTGCCAGCAGCCTCCGACAGATCTCTGGAAACACCATATATTTT
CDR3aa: CASSLRQISGNTIYF

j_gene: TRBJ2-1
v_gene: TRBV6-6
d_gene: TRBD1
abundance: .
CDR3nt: TGTGCCATCGCAACAGGGGAGAATGAGCAGTTCTTC
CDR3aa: CAIATGENEQFF

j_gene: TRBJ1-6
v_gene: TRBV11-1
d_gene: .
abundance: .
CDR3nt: TGTGCCAGCAGCCAGGACAGAGGTTCACCCCTCCACTTT
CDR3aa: CASSQDRGSPLHF

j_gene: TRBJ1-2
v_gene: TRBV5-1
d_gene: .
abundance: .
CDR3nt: TGCGCCAGCAGCGTCGGGTCGAACTATGGCTACACCTTC
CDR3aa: CASSVGSNYGYTF

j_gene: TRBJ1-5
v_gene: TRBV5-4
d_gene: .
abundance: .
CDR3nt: TGTGCCAGCAGCTTGTCGGGGGAAGGGCAGCCCCAGCATTTT
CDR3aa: CASSLSGEGQPQHF

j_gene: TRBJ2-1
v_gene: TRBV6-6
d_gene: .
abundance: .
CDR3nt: TGTGCCAGCACCACTGGGACGCGTAATAATGAGCAGTTCTTC
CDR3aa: CASTTGTRNNEQFF

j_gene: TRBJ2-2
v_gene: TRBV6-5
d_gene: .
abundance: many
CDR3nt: TGTGCCAGCACCCCTAGCGTTTTCACCGGGGAGCTGTTTTTT
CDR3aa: CASTPSVFTGELFF

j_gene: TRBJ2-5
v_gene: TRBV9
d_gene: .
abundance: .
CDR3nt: TGTGCCAGCAGCGCCGAACAGGGACAGACCCAGTACTTC
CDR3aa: CASSAEQGQTQYF

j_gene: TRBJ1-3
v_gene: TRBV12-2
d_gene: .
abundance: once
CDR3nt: TGTGCAAGTCGCTTAGCGGGACAGGGAAACACCATATATTTT
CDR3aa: CASRLAGQGNTIYF

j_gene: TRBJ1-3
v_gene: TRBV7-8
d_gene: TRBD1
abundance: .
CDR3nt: TGTGCCAGCAGCTTCACACAGGGGGCTACTGGAAACACCATATATTTT
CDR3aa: CASSFTQGATGNTIYF

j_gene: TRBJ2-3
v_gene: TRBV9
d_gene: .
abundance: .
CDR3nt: TGTGCCAGCAGCGTAGCGGCGGGGGACAGTACAGATACGCAGTATTTT
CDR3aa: CASSVAAGDSTDTQYF

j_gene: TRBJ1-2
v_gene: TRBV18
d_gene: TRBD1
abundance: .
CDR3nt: TGTGCCAGCTCAAGCAAACAGGGGTTTGATGGCTACACCTTC
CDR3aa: CASSSKQGFDGYTF

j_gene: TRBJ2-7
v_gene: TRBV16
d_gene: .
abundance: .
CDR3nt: TGTGCCAGCAGCCAATTCGCCGGCGAGCAGTACTTC
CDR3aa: CASSQFAGEQYF

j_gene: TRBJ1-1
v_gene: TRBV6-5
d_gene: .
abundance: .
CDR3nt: TGTGCCTCCAAAGGACTGGGAGAACGAAACGTAGCTTTCTTT
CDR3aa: CASKGLGERNVAFF

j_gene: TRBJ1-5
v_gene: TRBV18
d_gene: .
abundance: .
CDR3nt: TGTGCCAGCTCACCACGGGGCCCGGGGGGTCAGCCCCAGCATTTT
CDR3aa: CASSPRGPGGQPQHF

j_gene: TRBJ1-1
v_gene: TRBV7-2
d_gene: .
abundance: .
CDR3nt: TGTGCCAGCAGCGCCCCGGGGGGCACTGAAGCTTTCTTT
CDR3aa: CASSAPGGTEAFF

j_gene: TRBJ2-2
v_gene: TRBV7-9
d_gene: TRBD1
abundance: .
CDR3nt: TGTGCCAGCAGCTCGGGACAGGGGGCCTGGAGGGAGCTGTTTTTT
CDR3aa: CASSSGQGAWRELFF

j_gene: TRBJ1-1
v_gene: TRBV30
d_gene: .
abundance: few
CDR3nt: TGTGCCTGGAGAAACAAGGGGGGAGGCACTGAAGCTTTCTTT
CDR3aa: CAWRNKGGGTEAFF

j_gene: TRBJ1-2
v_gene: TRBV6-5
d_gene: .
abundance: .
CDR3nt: TGTGCCAGCAGTTATGGACAGAGCTATGGCTACACCTTC
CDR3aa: CASSYGQSYGYTF

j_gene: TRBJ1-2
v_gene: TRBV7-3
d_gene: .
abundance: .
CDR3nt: TGTGCCAGCAGCTTAAGTCTGGAGGGAGTGGGCTACACCTTC
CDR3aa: CASSLSLEGVGYTF

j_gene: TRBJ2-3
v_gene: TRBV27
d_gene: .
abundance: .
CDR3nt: TGTGCCAGCACCCCATCTGTTGTTTGGGGTACGCAGTATTTT
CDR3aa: CASTPSVVWGTQYF

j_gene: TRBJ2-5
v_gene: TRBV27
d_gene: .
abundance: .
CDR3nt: TGTGCCAGCACGGAAGCGGGCGCTGAGACCCAGTACTTC
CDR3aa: CASTEAGAETQYF

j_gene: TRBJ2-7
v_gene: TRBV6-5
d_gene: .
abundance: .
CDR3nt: TGTGCCAGCAGTAGAGACGCTCCCGACTACGAGCAGTACTTC
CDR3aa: CASSRDAPDYEQYF

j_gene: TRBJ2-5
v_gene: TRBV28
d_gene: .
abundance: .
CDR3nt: TGTGCCAGCAGTGCCTGGAGACAGCTTAAAGAGACCCAGTACTTC
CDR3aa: CASSAWRQLKETQYF

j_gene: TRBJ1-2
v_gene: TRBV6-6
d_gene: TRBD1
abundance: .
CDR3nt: TGTGCCAGCAGTTACTCGAAAGGGGGCTCCATCTATGGCTACACCTTC
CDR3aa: CASSYSKGGSIYGYTF

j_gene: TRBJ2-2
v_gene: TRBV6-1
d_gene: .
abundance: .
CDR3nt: TGTGCCAGCAGTGTAGGAGGCGCGAACACCGGGGAGCTGTTTTTT
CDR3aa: CASSVGGANTGELFF

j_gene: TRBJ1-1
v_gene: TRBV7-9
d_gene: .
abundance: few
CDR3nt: TGTGCCAGCAGCTTAGTGGGCAGCCAGAACACTGAAGCTTTCTTT
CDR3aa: CASSLVGSQNTEAFF

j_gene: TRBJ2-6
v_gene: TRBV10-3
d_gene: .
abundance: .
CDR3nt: TGTGCCATCAGGGAGAATAACAGGCCGCTCTCTGGGGCCAACGTCCTGACTTTC
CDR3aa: CAIRENNRPLSGANVLTF

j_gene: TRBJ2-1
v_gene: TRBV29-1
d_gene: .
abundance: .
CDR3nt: TGCAGCGCTGACCGCGGACAGTCAAAATTCAATGAGCAGTTCTTC
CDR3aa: CSADRGQSKFNEQFF

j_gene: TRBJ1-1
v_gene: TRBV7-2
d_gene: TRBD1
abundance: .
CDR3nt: TGTGCCAGCAGCTACCTACAGGGGTTCGAAGCTTTCTTT
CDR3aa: CASSYLQGFEAFF

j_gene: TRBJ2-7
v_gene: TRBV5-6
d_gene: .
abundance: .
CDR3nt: TGTGCCAGCAGCGACCCGGGACGGAAAAACTACGAGCAGTACTTC
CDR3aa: CASSDPGRKNYEQYF

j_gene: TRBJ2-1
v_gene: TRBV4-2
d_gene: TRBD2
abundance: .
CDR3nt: TGTGCCAGCAGCCCCTCTGAGCGGGGGAATGAGCAGTTCTTC
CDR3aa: CASSPSERGNEQFF

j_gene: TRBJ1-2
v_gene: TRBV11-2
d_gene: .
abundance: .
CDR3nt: TGTGCCAGCAGCCCTTATACAGGGACTTCTGGCTACACCTTC
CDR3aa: CASSPYTGTSGYTF

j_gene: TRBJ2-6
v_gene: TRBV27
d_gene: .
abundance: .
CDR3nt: TGTGCCAGCAGTTTCGGACGGACCTCTGGGGCCAACGTCCTGACTTTC
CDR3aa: CASSFGRTSGANVLTF

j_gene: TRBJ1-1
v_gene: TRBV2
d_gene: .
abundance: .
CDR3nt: TGTGCCAGCAGTGTCCGGAACAGTCGGATGGAAGCTTTCTTT
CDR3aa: CASSVRNSRMEAFF

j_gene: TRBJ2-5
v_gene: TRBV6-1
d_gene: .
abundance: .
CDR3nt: TGTGCCAGCAGTGCCTACGCTGTGGGCCAAGAGACCCAGTACTTC
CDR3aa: CASSAYAVGQETQYF

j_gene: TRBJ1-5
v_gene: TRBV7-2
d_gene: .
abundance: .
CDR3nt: TGTGCCAGCAGCTTAGCGGCAACCAGGGGCAATCAGCCCCAGCATTTT
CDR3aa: CASSLAATRGNQPQHF

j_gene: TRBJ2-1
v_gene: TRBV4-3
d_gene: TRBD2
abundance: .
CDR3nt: TGCGCCAGCAGCCTTAATACCGGGACTAGTGGTTACAATGAGCAGTTCTTC
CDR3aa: CASSLNTGTSGYNEQFF

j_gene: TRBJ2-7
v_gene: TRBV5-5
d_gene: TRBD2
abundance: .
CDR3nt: TGTGCCAGCAGCCAGGCCCCGGGGGGATTCTACGAGCAGTACTTC
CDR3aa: CASSQAPGGFYEQYF

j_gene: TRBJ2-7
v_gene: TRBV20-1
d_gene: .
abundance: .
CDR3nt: TGCAGTGCTAGTGGGGCCTACGAGCAGTACTTC
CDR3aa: CSASGAYEQYF

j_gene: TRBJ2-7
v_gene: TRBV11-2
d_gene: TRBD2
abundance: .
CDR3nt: TGTGCCAGCAGCCCTATTACTAGCGGGACCTCCTACGAGCAGTACTTC
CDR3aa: CASSPITSGTSYEQYF

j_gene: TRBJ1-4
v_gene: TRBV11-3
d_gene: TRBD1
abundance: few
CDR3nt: TGTGCCAGCAGCTTACGCACCTCGACAGGGGGTAATGAAAAACTGTTTTTT
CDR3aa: CASSLRTSTGGNEKLFF

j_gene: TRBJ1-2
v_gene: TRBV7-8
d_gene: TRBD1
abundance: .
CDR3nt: TGTGCCAGCAGCCTGACGCCAGGACAGGTTCGTGGCTACACCTTC
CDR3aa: CASSLTPGQVRGYTF

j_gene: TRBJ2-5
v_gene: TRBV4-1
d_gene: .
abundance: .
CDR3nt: TGCGCCAGCAGCTATGGAGAACAGGGATGGGAGACCCAGTACTTC
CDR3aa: CASSYGEQGWETQYF

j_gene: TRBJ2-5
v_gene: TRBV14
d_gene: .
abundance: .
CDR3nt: TGTGCCAGCAGCCAAGGGAAGTGGCAAGAGACCCAGTACTTC
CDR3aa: CASSQGKWQETQYF

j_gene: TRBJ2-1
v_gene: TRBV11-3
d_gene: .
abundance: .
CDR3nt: TGTGCCAGCACCCGGTGGAGGGGGGGCCTTAATGAGCAGTTCTTC
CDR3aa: CASTRWRGGLNEQFF

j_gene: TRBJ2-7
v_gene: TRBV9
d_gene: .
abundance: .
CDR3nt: TGTGCCAGCAGCGTAGCTCTTACTTCCTACGAGCAGTACTTC
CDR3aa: CASSVALTSYEQYF

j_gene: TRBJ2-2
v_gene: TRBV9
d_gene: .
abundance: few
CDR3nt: TGTGCCAGCAGTCCACAAGGGGGGGAACGTACCGGGGAGCTGTTTTTT
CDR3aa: CASSPQGGERTGELFF

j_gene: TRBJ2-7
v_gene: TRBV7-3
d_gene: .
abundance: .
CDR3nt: TGTGCCAGCAGCAGGGGCGGGACATTTGGCGAGCAGTACTTC
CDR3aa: CASSRGGTFGEQYF

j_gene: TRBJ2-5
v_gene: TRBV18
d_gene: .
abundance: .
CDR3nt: TGTGCCAGCTCACCACGGTACCAAGAGACCCAGTACTTC
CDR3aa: CASSPRYQETQYF